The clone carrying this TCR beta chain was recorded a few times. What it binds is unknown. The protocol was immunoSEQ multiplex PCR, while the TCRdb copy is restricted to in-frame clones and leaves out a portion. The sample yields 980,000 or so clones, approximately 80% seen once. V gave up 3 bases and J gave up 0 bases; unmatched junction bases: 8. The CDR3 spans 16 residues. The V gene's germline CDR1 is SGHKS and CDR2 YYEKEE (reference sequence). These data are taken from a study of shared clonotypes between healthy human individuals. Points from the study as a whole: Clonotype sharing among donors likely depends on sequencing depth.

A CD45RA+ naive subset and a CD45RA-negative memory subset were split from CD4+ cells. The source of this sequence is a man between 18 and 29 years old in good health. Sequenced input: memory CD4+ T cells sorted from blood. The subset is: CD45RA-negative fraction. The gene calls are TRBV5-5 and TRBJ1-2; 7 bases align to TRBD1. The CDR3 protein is CASSWDRTFTNYGYTF. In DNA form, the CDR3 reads TGTGCCAGCAGCTGGGACAGAACCTTTACTAACTATGGCTACACCTTC.